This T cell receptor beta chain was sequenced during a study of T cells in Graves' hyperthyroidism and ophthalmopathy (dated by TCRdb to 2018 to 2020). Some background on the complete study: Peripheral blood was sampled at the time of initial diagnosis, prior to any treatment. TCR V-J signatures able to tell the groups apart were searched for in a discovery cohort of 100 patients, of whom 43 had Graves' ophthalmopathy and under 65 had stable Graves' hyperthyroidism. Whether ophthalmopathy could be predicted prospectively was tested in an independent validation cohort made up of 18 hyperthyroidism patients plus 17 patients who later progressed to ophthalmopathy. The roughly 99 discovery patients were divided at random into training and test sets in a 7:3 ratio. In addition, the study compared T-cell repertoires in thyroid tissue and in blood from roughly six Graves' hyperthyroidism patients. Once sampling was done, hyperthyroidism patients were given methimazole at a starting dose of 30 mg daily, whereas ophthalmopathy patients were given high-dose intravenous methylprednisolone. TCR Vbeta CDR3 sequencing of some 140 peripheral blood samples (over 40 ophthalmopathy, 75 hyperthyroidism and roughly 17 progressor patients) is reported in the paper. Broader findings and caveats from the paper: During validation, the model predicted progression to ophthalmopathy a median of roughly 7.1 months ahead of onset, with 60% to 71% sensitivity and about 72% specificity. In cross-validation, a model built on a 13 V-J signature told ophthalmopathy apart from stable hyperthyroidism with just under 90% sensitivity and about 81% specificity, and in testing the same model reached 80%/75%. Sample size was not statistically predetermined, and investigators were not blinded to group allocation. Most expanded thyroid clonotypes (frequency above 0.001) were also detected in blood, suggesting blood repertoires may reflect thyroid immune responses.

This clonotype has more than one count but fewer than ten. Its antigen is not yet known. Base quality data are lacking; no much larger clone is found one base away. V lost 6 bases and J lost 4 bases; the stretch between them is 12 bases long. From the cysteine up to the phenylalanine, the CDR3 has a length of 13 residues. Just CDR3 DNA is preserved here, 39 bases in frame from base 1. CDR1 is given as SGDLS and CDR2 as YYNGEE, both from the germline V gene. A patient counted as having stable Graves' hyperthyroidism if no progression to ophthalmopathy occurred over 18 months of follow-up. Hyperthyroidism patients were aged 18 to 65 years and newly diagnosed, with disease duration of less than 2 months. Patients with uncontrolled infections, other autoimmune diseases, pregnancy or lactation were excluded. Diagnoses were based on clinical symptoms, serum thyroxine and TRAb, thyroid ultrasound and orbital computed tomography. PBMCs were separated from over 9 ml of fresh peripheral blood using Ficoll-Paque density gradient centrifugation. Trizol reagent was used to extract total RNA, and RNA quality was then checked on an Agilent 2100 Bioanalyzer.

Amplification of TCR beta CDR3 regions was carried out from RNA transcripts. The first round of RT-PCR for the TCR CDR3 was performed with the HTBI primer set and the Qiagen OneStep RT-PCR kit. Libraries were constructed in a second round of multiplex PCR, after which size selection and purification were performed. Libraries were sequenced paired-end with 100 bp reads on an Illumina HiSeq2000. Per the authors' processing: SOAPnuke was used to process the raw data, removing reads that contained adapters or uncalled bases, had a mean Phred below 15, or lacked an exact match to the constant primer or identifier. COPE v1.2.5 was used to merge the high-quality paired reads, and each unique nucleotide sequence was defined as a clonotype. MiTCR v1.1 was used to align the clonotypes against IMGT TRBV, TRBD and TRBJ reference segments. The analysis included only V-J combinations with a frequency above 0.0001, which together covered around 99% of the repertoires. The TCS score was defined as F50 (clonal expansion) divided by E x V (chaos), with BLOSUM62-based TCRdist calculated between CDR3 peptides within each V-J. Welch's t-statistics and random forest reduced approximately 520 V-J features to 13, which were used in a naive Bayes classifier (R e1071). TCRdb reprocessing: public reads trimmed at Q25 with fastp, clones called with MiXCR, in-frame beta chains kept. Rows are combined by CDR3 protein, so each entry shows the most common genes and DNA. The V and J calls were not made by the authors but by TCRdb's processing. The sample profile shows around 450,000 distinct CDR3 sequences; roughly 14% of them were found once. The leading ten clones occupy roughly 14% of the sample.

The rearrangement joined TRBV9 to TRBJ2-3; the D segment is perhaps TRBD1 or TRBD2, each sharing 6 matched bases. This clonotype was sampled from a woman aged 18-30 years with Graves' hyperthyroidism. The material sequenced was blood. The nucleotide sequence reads TGTGCCAGCACCCATGGGGGGCCAGATACGCAGTATTTT. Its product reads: CASTHGGPDTQYF.